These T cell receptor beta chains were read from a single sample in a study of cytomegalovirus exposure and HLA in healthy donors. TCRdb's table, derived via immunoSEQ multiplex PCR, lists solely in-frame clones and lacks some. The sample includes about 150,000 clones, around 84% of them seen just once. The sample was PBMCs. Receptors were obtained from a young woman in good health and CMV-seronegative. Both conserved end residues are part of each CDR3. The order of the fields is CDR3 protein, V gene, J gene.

CASSLLSTNTGELFF,TRBV5-1,TRBJ2-2
CASSLQQGGYGYTF,TRBV7-9,TRBJ1-2
CASSPSDNPYEQYF,TRBV7-2,TRBJ2-7
CASSNIGQQFYGYTF,TRBV28,TRBJ1-2
CASSPRGDSRETQYF,TRBV18,TRBJ2-5
CASSYLGGNYGYTF,TRBV27,TRBJ1-2
CASSFTGVSFSYEQYF,TRBV7-9,TRBJ2-7
CASRFGSGTASDTQYF,TRBV7-2,TRBJ2-3
CATSRAAGQGDATNEKLFF,TRBV15,TRBJ1-4
CASSLTPPQRPADTGELFF,TRBV7-3,TRBJ2-2
CASRAWGQGGRNQPQHF,TRBV2,TRBJ1-5
CASSSTGNSPLHF,TRBV27,TRBJ1-6
CASSPGFGEKLFF,TRBV10-1,TRBJ1-4
CASSNRQGASETQYF,TRBV5-1,TRBJ2-5
CATGQQNQPQHF,TRBV27,TRBJ1-5
CASSPTGSYNEQFF,TRBV5-6,TRBJ2-1
CAWQGGYYETQYF,TRBV30,TRBJ2-5
CARGLAAYNEQFF,TRBV30,TRBJ2-1
CASSLVSSGRYEQYF,TRBV7-2,TRBJ2-7
CAWSPPRPLSMVGYTF,TRBV30,TRBJ1-2
CASSLRTGGTDTQYF,TRBV5-1,TRBJ2-3
CASSGGTVYGYTF,TRBV7-2,TRBJ1-2
CAWSGGLAGRPTYNEQFF,TRBV30,TRBJ2-1
CASSPAGTGGHSGNTIYF,TRBV5-8,TRBJ1-3
CASSVGGRGVTDTQYF,TRBV9,TRBJ2-3
CASRPDRHREQYF,TRBV6-5,TRBJ2-7
CASSPRGGQPQHF,TRBV7-2,TRBJ1-5
CASSQDHGGDSYEQYF,TRBV4-3,TRBJ2-7
CASSSEQGTGNEKLFF,TRBV27,TRBJ1-4
CASFDWRGNNEQFF,TRBV28,TRBJ2-1
CASGLVQGSHTEAFF,TRBV12-5,TRBJ1-1
CASSDTGANVLTF,TRBV9,TRBJ2-6